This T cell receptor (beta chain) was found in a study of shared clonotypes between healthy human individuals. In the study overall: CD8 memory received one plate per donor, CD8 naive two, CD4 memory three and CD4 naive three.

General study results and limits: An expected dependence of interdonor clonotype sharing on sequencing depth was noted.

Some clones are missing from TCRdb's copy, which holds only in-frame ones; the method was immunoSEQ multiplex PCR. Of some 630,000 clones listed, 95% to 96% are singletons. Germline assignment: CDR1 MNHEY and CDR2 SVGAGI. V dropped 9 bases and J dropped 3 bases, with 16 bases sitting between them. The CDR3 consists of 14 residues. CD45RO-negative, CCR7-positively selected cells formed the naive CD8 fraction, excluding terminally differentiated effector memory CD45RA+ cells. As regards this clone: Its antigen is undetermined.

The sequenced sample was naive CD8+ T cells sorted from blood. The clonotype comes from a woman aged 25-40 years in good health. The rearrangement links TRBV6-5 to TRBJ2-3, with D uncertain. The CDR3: CASSSDDYTDTQYF. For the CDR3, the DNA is TGTGCCAGTTCCTCAGACGATTATACAGATACGCAGTATTTT.